One sample yielded the 25 T cell receptor beta chains listed below, sequenced in a study of CDR3 diversity in severe acne. TCRdb itself ran the PCR reads through MiXCR, one entry per CDR3 protein. The table shows some 84,000 distinct CDR3 sequences, with 45% to 50% occurring only once. Sequenced: blood. The origin of the receptors is a male donor in good health, serving as a control.

The CDR3 loop is CASSLAIETQYF. The CDR3 coding sequence is TGTGCCAGCAGCTTAGCGATAGAGACCCAGTACTTC. This sequence joins TRBV7-9 and TRBJ2-5; no definite D call. Germline loops: CDR1 SEHNR, CDR2 FQNEAQ (reference sequence). The V gene lost 0 bases and the J gene lost 4 bases, with 3 bases spanning the gap. The CDR3 runs 12 residues.

This clonotype appeared many times. This sequence joins TRBV5-1 and TRBJ1-5; D ambiguous. Germline V gene lookup returns CDR1 SGHRS and CDR2 YFSETQ. V was shortened by 0 bases and J by 2 bases, with 9 bases between the two germline ends. This CDR3 region has 15 residues. CDR3 DNA: TGCGCCAGCAGCTTGGATAGCCAGCGCAATCAGCCCCAGCATTTT. Translating gives CASSLDSQRNQPQHF.

This clonotype was recorded once. The V and J genes are TRBV2 and TRBJ1-2; D may be TRBD1 (5 bases). The CDR3 sequence is 13 residues long. CDR1 SNHLY and CDR2 FYNNEI come from the germline V gene. Trimming shortened V by 6 bases and J by 4 bases, and 12 bases separated the two germline ends. Here the CDR3 reads CASRTGGGYGYTF. The CDR3 bases are TGTGCCAGCAGGACCGGGGGGGGCTATGGCTACACCTTC.

This chain joins TRBV29-1 and TRBJ2-7; no firm D call. CDR3 size: 11 residues. Looked up from germline, CDR1 is SQVTM and CDR2 is ANQGSEA. The V end was cut by 6 bases, the J end by 2 bases, with 8 bases between. CDR3 in amino acids: CSVGFTYEQYF. CDR3 bases: TGCAGCGTAGGCTTCACCTACGAGCAGTACTTC.

The CDR3 DNA follows: TGTGCCAGCACCCCCCAGGGACGGGGCAAGGCCCTCCACTTT. It codes for CASTPQGRGKALHF. The chain couples TRBV6-6 to TRBJ1-6; perhaps TRBD1 as D (5 bases). V lost 7 bases, J lost 14 bases, and 21 bases lay in between. The CDR3 covers 14 residues. The germline gives CDR1 MNHNY, CDR2 SVGAGI (reference sequence).

The genes are TRBV11-2 and TRBJ1-6, with a possible D match to TRBD1 (5 bases). V was shortened by 4 bases and J by 5 bases, with 9 bases between the two germline ends. Looked up from germline, CDR1 is SGHAT and CDR2 is FQNNGV. CDR3 length: 14 residues. The CDR3 reads CASSSTENNSPLHF. CDR3 coding DNA: TGTGCCAGCAGCTCGACAGAGAATAATTCACCCCTCCACTTT.

This clonotype was counted a few times. This rearrangement joins TRBV15 to TRBJ1-2; no clear D. With 3 bases removed from V and 8 bases from J, the gap between germline ends came to 19 bases. The CDR3 has 15 amino acids. Germline V lookup: CDR1 LNHNV, CDR2 YYDKDF (reference sequence). In DNA form, the CDR3 reads TGTGCCACCAGCAGTCCACGGACTGCGGGGAGCGGCTACACCTTC. Translation: CATSSPRTAGSGYTF. The full variable domain, its missing parts supplied by reference TRBV15 and TRBJ1-2, is DAMVIQNPRYQVTQFGKPVTLSCSQTLNHNVMYWYQQKSSQAPKLLFHYYDKDFNNEADTPDNFQSRRPNTSFCFLDIRSPGLGDTAMYLCATSSPRTAGSGYTFGSGTRLTVV.

About this clonotype: Since no conserved phenylalanine or tryptophan closes the CDR3, a read error is the likely cause. The DNA is omitted, as the CDR3 cannot be located on it reliably, and the CDR3 follows TCRdb's listing. The chain recombines TRBV20-1 with TRBJ2-2; no check of the table's D call, TRBD2, against the DNA was made. Germline lookup yields CDR1 DFQATT and CDR2 SNEGSKA (reference sequence). The length of the CDR3 is 12 amino acids, counting both ends. This CDR3 reads CSAREASGGSWV.

The chain is built from TRBV11-2 and TRBJ2-2; D ambiguous. The CDR3 is 12 residues long. Trimming removed 0 bases at V and 9 bases at J, with 5 bases between. Germline V gene data show CDR1 as SGHAT and CDR2 as FQNNGV. This CDR3 reads CASSLEARELFF. For the CDR3, the DNA is TGTGCCAGCAGCTTAGAGGCCCGGGAGCTGTTTTTT. The variable domain in full, completed from reference TRBV11-2 and TRBJ2-2, reads EAGVAQSPRYKIIEKRQSVAFWCNPISGHATLYWYQQILGQGPKLLIQFQNNGVVDDSQLPKDRFSAERLKGVDSTLKIQPAKLEDSAVYLCASSLEARELFFGEGSRLTVL.

This clonotype was seen ten or more times. The CDR3 reads CSASVRQGLLYEQYF. In nucleotides, the CDR3 is TGCAGTGCTAGTGTTCGACAGGGCTTGTTGTACGAGCAGTACTTC. This sequence joins TRBV20-1 and TRBJ2-7; 7 positions agree with TRBD1. CDR1 DFQATT and CDR2 SNEGSKA come from the germline V gene (reference sequence). The trim removed 3 bases at V and 4 bases at J, leaving 12 bases unmatched. This CDR3 spans 15 amino acids.

This clonotype was observed at least ten times. The chain employs TRBV3-1 and TRBJ1-2, with a possible D match to TRBD1 (6 bases). Germline lookup yields CDR1 LGHDT and CDR2 YNNKEL (reference sequence). The V end was cut by 0 bases, the J end by 4 bases, with 18 bases between. The length of the CDR3 is 17 residues. The CDR3 loop is CASSQDKGVRMIYGYTF. The CDR3 coding sequence is TGTGCCAGCAGCCAAGATAAGGGGGTCAGAATGATCTATGGCTACACCTTC.

Regarding this clonotype: Because the CDR3 is missing its conserved closing phenylalanine or tryptophan, this is likely a read error. V gene TRBV5-1 combines with J gene TRBJ2-7, with D perhaps matching TRBD1 (5 bases). The germline gives CDR1 SGHRS, CDR2 YFSETQ. V gave up 5 bases and J gave up 6 bases, with 9 bases separating them. The CDR3 spans 11 residues. This chain's CDR3 is CASRGEGEQYS. In DNA form, the CDR3 reads TGCGCCAGCAGAGGGGAAGGCGAGCAGTACTCC.

This clonotype has at least ten counts. The chain has TRBV20-1 and TRBJ2-5, with unresolved D. The V gene lost 2 bases and the J gene lost 5 bases, with 15 bases spanning the gap. The germline CDR1 and CDR2 sequences are DFQATT and SNEGSKA (reference sequence). The CDR3 contains 14 residues. In nucleotides, the CDR3 is TGCAGTGCTAGAAAGTTAGGTTCTGGGGAGACCCAGTACTTC. Translating gives CSARKLGSGETQYF.

This clonotype was counted ten times or more. The chain couples TRBV7-8 to TRBJ2-7, with 7 bases fitting TRBD2. Germline V gene sequence: CDR1 SGHVS, CDR2 FQNEAQ. The CDR3 totals 17 residues. Trimming at V came to 1 base and at J to 7 bases, leaving 16 bases not matched to a gene. CDR3 region: CASSLDRQRGAIGEQYF. CDR3 nucleotides: TGTGCCAGCAGCTTAGACCGCCAGCGGGGTGCAATCGGAGAGCAGTACTTC.

The gene calls are TRBV2 and TRBJ1-2; 9 bases fit TRBD1. CDR3 length: 13 amino acids. Germline CDR1 and CDR2: SNHLY and FYNNEI. The trim removed 8 bases at V and 8 bases at J, leaving 9 bases unmatched. CDR3 residues: CASSARDRDGYTF. The CDR3 bases are TGTGCCAGCTCGGCCCGGGACAGGGACGGCTACACCTTC.

In this sample, this clonotype turned up many times. This chain uses TRBV7-9 with TRBJ2-3, with 9 bases that match TRBD2. After removal of 1 base from V and 5 bases from J, the junction contained 7 bases not matched to a gene. This CDR3 is 16 amino acids long. CDR1 is SEHNR and CDR2 is FQNEAQ in the germline V gene (reference sequence). The CDR3 DNA reads as TGTGCCAGCAGCTTAGATAAGAGCGGGAGGCGAGATACGCAGTATTTT. As protein: CASSLDKSGRRDTQYF. Looking up the rest from reference TRBV7-9 and TRBJ2-3 gives the full variable domain: DTGVSQNPRHKITKRGQNVTFRCDPISEHNRLYWYRQTLGQGPEFLTYFQNEAQLEKSRLLSDRFSAERPKGSFSTLEIQRTEQGDSAMYLCASSLDKSGRRDTQYFGPGTRLTVL.

The chain couples TRBV10-3 to TRBJ1-5; D unclear. Trimming cost V 0 bases and J 0 bases, with 12 bases left between them. The length of the CDR3 is 17 residues. Germline V lookup: CDR1 ENHRY, CDR2 SYGVKD. Here the CDR3 reads CAISESGLAYSNQPQHF. The CDR3 coding sequence is TGTGCCATCAGTGAGTCAGGTTTGGCGTATAGCAATCAGCCCCAGCATTTT.

This clonotype was seen only a few times. The J gene is TRBJ1-3, the V gene TRBV10-1; no clear D gene. The length of the CDR3 is 13 residues. Germline CDR1 and CDR2: WNHNN and SYGVQD (reference sequence). With 2 bases removed from V and 0 bases from J, the gap between germline ends came to 2 bases. The CDR3 protein is CASSENSGNTIYF. CDR3 nucleotides: TGCGCCAGCAGTGAGAACTCTGGAAACACCATATATTTT.

As for this clonotype: With a much larger clone just one base away, this may be a read error. Because the CDR3 is missing its conserved closing phenylalanine or tryptophan, this is likely a read error. The chain joins TRBV29-1 to TRBJ2-7; 8 bases agree with TRBD1. Germline lookup yields CDR1 SQVTM and CDR2 ANQGSEA. Unmatched junction bases numbered 9, after V lost 1 base and J lost 4 bases. The CDR3 is 15 residues long. CDR3 region: CSVEASRTGRYEQYL. The CDR3 region has the DNA TGCAGCGTTGAAGCTTCGAGGACAGGGAGGTACGAGCAGTACCTC.

This clonotype was seen a single time. This sequence joins TRBV6-5 and TRBJ1-5, with D possibly being TRBD1 (6 bases). CDR1 and CDR2 from the germline V gene are MNHEY and SVGAGI. This CDR3 is built from 20 residues. The CDR3 sequence is CAAVTRRGGGRVHSNQPQHF. In DNA form, the CDR3 reads TGTGCAGCAGTTACGCGAAGGGGGGGCGGCAGGGTCCATAGCAATCAGCCCCAGCATTTT.

This clonotype turned up a few times. The V call is TRBV2, the J call TRBJ2-5, with 7 bases identical to TRBD1. The length of the CDR3 is 14 residues. The V gene's germline CDR1 is SNHLY and CDR2 FYNNEI. The trim removed 4 bases at V and 2 bases at J, leaving 4 bases unmatched. The CDR3 coding sequence is TGTGCCAGCAGTGGAGCGACAGGGCAAGAGACCCAGTACTTC. Translation gives CASSGATGQETQYF.

Points on this clonotype: At one boundary the junction diverges from the germline segment, which might be a read error. This rearrangement joins TRBV24-1 to TRBJ2-7; 7 bases line up with TRBD1. CDR1 and CDR2 from the germline V gene are KGHDR and SFDVKD. The CDR3 spans 13 residues. CDR3 sequence reads: CATRSGGAYEQYF. DNA of the CDR3: TGTGCTACCAGGTCAGGGGGAGCCTACGAGCAGTACTTC.

By its share, this clonotype is large (0.1 to 1%). V is TRBV10-3 and J is TRBJ2-5, with D possibly TRBD1 on 6 matching bases. Germline V CDR1 and CDR2: ENHRY, SYGVKD. This CDR3 contains 14 residues. V lost 7 bases and J lost 6, with 18 bases in between. This chain's CDR3 is CAINNGQYEKTQYF. CDR3 nucleotides: TGTGCCATCAACAACGGACAGTACGAGAAGACCCAGTACTTC.

The chain combines TRBV6-9 with TRBJ2-3; 8 bases fit TRBD2. J lost 0 bases, V lost 8 bases, and 4 bases had no gene match. The CDR3 has 14 amino acids. Germline values: CDR1 MNHGY, CDR2 SVAAGI. The CDR3: CASWGGRSTDTQYF. The CDR3, as DNA: TGTGCCAGCTGGGGCGGGAGGAGCACAGATACGCAGTATTTT.

Worth noting for this clonotype: No conserved phenylalanine or tryptophan is present at the end of the CDR3, so a read error is the likely explanation. No DNA is shown, since the ends of the CDR3 on it are uncertain; the CDR3 is the one TCRdb lists. This chain links TRBV7-9 with TRBJ2-7. The CDR3 region is 12 residues in length, termini included. Germline CDR1 reads SEHNR; CDR2 reads FQNEAQ (reference sequence). The CDR3 loop reads CASSLGRRNEYY.